Listed below are T cell receptor beta chains from one sample, sequenced in a study of CD8 T cells in Susac syndrome. TCRdb redid the calling of the immunoSEQ multiplex PCR reads with MiXCR, one entry per CDR3 protein. The table records some 260,000 distinct CDR3 sequences, around 83% of them present only once. The sample taken for sequencing was CD8+ T cells from PBMCs. The receptors shown here come from a human donor with multiple sclerosis. CDR3s include the opening cysteine and the closing phenylalanine or tryptophan. The order of the fields is CDR3 length, D gene, J gene, V gene, CDR3 DNA, CDR3 protein. The D gene is left open where the match is weak.

13	.	TRBJ1-1	TRBV20-1	TGCAGTGCTTTTTCTACGGGGAACACTGAAGCTTTCTTT	CSAFSTGNTEAFF
10	TRBD2	TRBJ2-5	TRBV7-9	TGTGCCAGCGGGACTAGCGGGATGTACTTC	CASGTSGMYF
13	.	TRBJ1-2	TRBV19	TGTGCCAGTAGTATCGGTGGGCGGAATGGCTACACCTTC	CASSIGGRNGYTF
17	TRBD1	TRBJ2-4	TRBV19	TGTGCCAGTAGTACCGGGGACAGGGGAAGGTCCAAAAACATTCAGTACTTC	CASSTGDRGRSKNIQYF
14	.	TRBJ2-7	TRBV10-3	TGTGCCATCAGTGGGGGGCTAGCGAGTTACGAGCAGTACTTC	CAISGGLASYEQYF
14	.	TRBJ2-1	TRBV20-1	TGCAGTGCGCCCGAAGGGCGGACTGGGGTTTGGCAGTTCTTC	CSAPEGRTGVWQFF
14	TRBD2	TRBJ2-1	TRBV30	TGTGCCTGGATCCCGGGGGGGGCAACCTATGAGCAGTTCTTC	CAWIPGGATYEQFF
12	.	TRBJ1-6	TRBV25-1	TGTGCCAGCAGTGAGTCGAATTCACCCCTCCACTTT	CASSESNSPLHF
15	.	TRBJ2-5	TRBV30	TGTGCCTGGAGTGCCGGCGGAGGGGCAAAAGAGACCCAGTACTTC	CAWSAGGGAKETQYF
16	TRBD2	TRBJ2-5	TRBV7-3	TGTGCCAGCAGCTCTCAAGCGGGAGGGCCGAAAGAGACCCAGTACTTC	CASSSQAGGPKETQYF
15	.	TRBJ1-5	TRBV30	TGTGCCTGGAGTGTACCGGACCGAGGCAATCAGCCCCAGCATTTT	CAWSVPDRGNQPQHF
12	.	TRBJ1-1	TRBV23-1	TGCGCCAGCAGTCAAGGGGGGTGGAAGCTTTTCTTT	CASSQGGWKLFF
16	TRBD1	TRBJ2-2	TRBV19	TGTGCCAGTAGTATCGGACAGGGGCTTAGCACCGGGGAGCTGTTTTTT	CASSIGQGLSTGELFF
12	.	TRBJ2-2	TRBV29-1	TGCAGCGTTTTCACAGGCGCCGGGGAGCTGTTTTTT	CSVFTGAGELFF
14	.	TRBJ2-3	TRBV30	TGTGCCTGGACCGTTGCGGCATCACGAGATACGCAGTATTTT	CAWTVAASRDTQYF